In this sample, the clone carrying this TCR beta chain turned up a few times. Its specificity is unknown. The repertoire was sequenced with immunoSEQ multiplex PCR; TCRdb's copy has only in-frame clones and lacks some. This table holds about 16,000 clones, 60% to 75% found once. The sample is drawn from a study of T cell clonotyping in hematopoietic cell transplantation. Study-wide results and limits: Higher Inverse Simpson Index values in graft donor and pretransplant recipient predicted broader posttransplant TCR diversity.

Trimming removed 0 bases at V and 4 bases at J, with 7 bases between. The V gene's germline CDR1 is GTSNPN and CDR2 SVGIG (reference sequence). The CDR3 runs to 13 residues. The source of this sequence is an older woman in good health. Some clones in this sample may be carry-over from other donors' samples. The gene calls are TRBV30 and TRBJ2-1, with a tentative D call TRBD1 (5 bases). Sequencing used peripheral blood mononuclear cells. CDR3 nucleotides: TGTGCCTGGAGTGTACGACAGTACAATGAGCAGTTCTTC. Residues: CAWSVRQYNEQFF.